The clone carrying this T cell receptor (beta chain) has more than one count but fewer than ten. Its specificity is unknown. This specimen comes from a study of T-cell memory formation after mild COVID-19. Study outcomes and limitations: There were some responding clones in pre-infection memory, which suggested that cross-reactive memory had joined. CD4+ bias marked clones expanding day 15 to 37, unlike balanced contracting clones.

Constant-segment primers were used for 5'RACE, and the resulting TCR alpha and TCR beta cDNA libraries carried sample barcodes and UMIs. In TCRdb, the 5' RACE reads were re-called with MiXCR into one record per CDR3 protein. Of a few hundred thousand distinct CDR3 sequences in the sample, less than 9.5% were seen once. Sequencing was carried out using PBMCs or a T cell subset sorted from them (not recorded which). This clonotype originated in a young man who had mild COVID-19 (a few samples of this study predate the infection). Cell type and time point are not known.

Here the CDR3 reads CSARPTGWDTEAFF. DNA of the CDR3: TGCAGTGCCCGCCCGACAGGCTGGGACACTGAAGCTTTCTTT. V gene TRBV20-1 combines with J gene TRBJ1-1; a weak D match, TRBD1 (6 bases). With 6 bases removed from V and 3 bases from J, the gap between germline ends came to 17 bases. The CDR3 has 14 residues. Per germline, CDR1 DFQATT and CDR2 SNEGSKA (reference sequence).